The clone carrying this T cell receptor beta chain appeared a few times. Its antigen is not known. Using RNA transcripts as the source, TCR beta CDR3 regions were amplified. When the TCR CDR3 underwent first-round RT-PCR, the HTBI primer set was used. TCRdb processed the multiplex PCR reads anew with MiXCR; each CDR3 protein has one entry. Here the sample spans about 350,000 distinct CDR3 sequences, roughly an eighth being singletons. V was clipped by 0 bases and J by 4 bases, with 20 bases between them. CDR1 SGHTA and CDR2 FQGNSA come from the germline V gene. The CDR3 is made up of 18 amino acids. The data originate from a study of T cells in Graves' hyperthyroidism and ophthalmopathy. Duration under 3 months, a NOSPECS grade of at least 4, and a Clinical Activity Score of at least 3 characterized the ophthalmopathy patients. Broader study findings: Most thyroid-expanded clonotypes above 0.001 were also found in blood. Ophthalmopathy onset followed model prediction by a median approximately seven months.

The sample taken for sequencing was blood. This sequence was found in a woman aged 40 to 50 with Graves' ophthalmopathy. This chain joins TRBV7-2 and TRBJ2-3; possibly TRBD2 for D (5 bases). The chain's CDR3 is CASSLASGRGPRADTQYF. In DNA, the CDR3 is TGTGCCAGCAGCTTAGCGTCAGGTCGAGGGCCTAGGGCAGATACGCAGTATTTT. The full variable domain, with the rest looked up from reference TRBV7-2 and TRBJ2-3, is GAGVSQSPSNKVTEKGKDVELRCDPISGHTALYWYRQSLGQGLEFLIYFQGNSAPDKSGLPSDRFSAERTGGSVSTLTIQRTQQEDSAVYLCASSLASGRGPRADTQYFGPGTRLTVL.